These T cell receptor beta chains were read from a single sample in a study of T cell repertoires in cytomegalovirus infection. TCRdb itself ran the reads through MiXCR, one entry per CDR3 protein. The sample carries 340,000 or so distinct CDR3 sequences, around 25% recorded once. Their antigens remain unidentified. The sequenced sample was cultured PBMCs, obtained from culture after CMV antigen stimulation. Receptor source: a human donor in good health (CMV status not recorded). Some clones in this sample may be carry-over from other donors' samples. The CDR3 runs from the conserved cysteine through the conserved F or W. A D gene is named only where the DNA matches it firmly. Size values are once, few and many counts, or a class for expanded clones, and some rows have none.

J gene: TRBJ2-2
clone size: many
D gene: .
V gene: TRBV19
CDR3 protein: CASSITGFRAGELFF
CDR3 DNA: TGTGCCAGTAGTATTACCGGGTTTAGGGCCGGGGAGCTGTTTTTT

J gene: TRBJ1-5
clone size: .
D gene: .
V gene: TRBV7-2
CDR3 protein: CASSRDSNQTQHF
CDR3 DNA: TGTGCCAGCAGCCGAGATAGCAATCAGACCCAGCATTTT

J gene: TRBJ2-2
clone size: few
D gene: TRBD2
V gene: TRBV27
CDR3 protein: CASRLAGGPTGELFF
CDR3 DNA: TGTGCCAGCAGGCTAGCGGGAGGGCCTACCGGGGAGCTGTTTTTT

J gene: TRBJ2-5
clone size: many
D gene: .
V gene: TRBV7-2
CDR3 protein: CASSLMITVMVETQYF
CDR3 DNA: TGTGCCAGCAGCTTAATGATAACGGTTATGGTAGAGACCCAGTACTTC

J gene: TRBJ1-6
clone size: .
D gene: TRBD1
V gene: TRBV28
CDR3 protein: CASSFVAGQDNSPLHF
CDR3 DNA: TGTGCCAGCAGTTTTGTCGCGGGACAGGATAATTCACCCCTCCACTTT

J gene: TRBJ2-2
clone size: .
D gene: TRBD1
V gene: TRBV6-5
CDR3 protein: CASSYRIRGRTGELFF
CDR3 DNA: TGTGCCAGCAGTTATCGAATAAGGGGGCGGACCGGGGAGCTGTTTTTT

J gene: TRBJ2-3
clone size: many
D gene: TRBD1
V gene: TRBV28
CDR3 protein: CASSPPGQGGTDTQYF
CDR3 DNA: TGTGCCAGCAGTCCTCCGGGACAGGGGGGGACAGATACGCAGTATTTT

J gene: TRBJ2-3
clone size: few
D gene: TRBD2
V gene: TRBV4-1
CDR3 protein: CASRARAGVTDTQYF
CDR3 DNA: TGCGCCAGCCGGGCGAGGGCGGGAGTCACAGATACGCAGTATTTT

J gene: TRBJ2-1
clone size: many
D gene: TRBD2
V gene: TRBV7-8
CDR3 protein: CASSLSSREHDEQFF
CDR3 DNA: TGTGCCAGCAGCTTATCGTCGCGGGAGCATGATGAGCAGTTCTTC

J gene: TRBJ2-1
clone size: .
D gene: TRBD2
V gene: TRBV20-1
CDR3 protein: CSASSGLGDANNEQFF
CDR3 DNA: TGCAGTGCTAGTAGCGGACTAGGAGACGCGAACAATGAGCAGTTCTTC

J gene: TRBJ2-1
clone size: few
D gene: .
V gene: TRBV7-9
CDR3 protein: CASSSKFKQNNEQFF
CDR3 DNA: TGTGCCAGCAGCTCGAAATTTAAACAGAACAATGAGCAGTTCTTC

J gene: TRBJ2-2
clone size: .
D gene: .
V gene: TRBV28
CDR3 protein: CASNSNAGELFF
CDR3 DNA: TGTGCCAGCAACTCCAACGCCGGGGAGCTGTTTTTT

J gene: TRBJ2-2
clone size: many
D gene: TRBD2
V gene: TRBV7-2
CDR3 protein: CASSPRIIAGGGGELFF
CDR3 DNA: TGTGCCAGCAGCCCGCGGATCATAGCGGGAGGAGGAGGGGAGCTGTTTTTT

J gene: TRBJ1-5
clone size: medium-sized
D gene: .
V gene: TRBV7-9
CDR3 protein: CASSLAGPVQPQHF
CDR3 DNA: TGTGCCAGCAGCTTAGCAGGGCCAGTTCAGCCCCAGCATTTT

J gene: TRBJ1-5
clone size: .
D gene: .
V gene: TRBV29-1
CDR3 protein: CSVVGDNQPQHF
CDR3 DNA: TGCAGCGTGGTAGGGGATAATCAGCCCCAGCATTTT

J gene: TRBJ2-3
clone size: .
D gene: .
V gene: TRBV9
CDR3 protein: CASSVVPNADTQYF
CDR3 DNA: TGTGCCAGCAGCGTAGTTCCAAACGCAGATACGCAGTATTTT

J gene: TRBJ1-2
clone size: .
D gene: TRBD1
V gene: TRBV19
CDR3 protein: CASSSTGTRPGSF
CDR3 DNA: TGTGCCAGTAGTTCGACAGGGACCCGACCGGGGTCCTTC

J gene: TRBJ1-5
clone size: .
D gene: .
V gene: TRBV28
CDR3 protein: CASSFISQPQHF
CDR3 DNA: TGTGCCAGCAGTTTTATAAGTCAGCCCCAGCATTTT

J gene: TRBJ2-3
clone size: few
D gene: TRBD2
V gene: TRBV24-1
CDR3 protein: CATRTSGRTDTQYF
CDR3 DNA: TGTGCCACCAGGACTAGCGGGAGAACAGATACGCAGTATTTT

J gene: TRBJ1-1
clone size: .
D gene: .
V gene: TRBV12-5
CDR3 protein: CASGLVHLGWETEAFF
CDR3 DNA: TGTGCTAGTGGTTTGGTACATTTGGGGTGGGAAACTGAAGCTTTCTTT

J gene: TRBJ2-1
clone size: few
D gene: .
V gene: TRBV10-3
CDR3 protein: CATETVYNEQFF
CDR3 DNA: TGTGCCACAGAGACAGTCTACAATGAGCAGTTCTTC

J gene: TRBJ1-5
clone size: few
D gene: .
V gene: TRBV14
CDR3 protein: CASRPEWTVGDNQPQHF
CDR3 DNA: TGTGCCAGCAGACCCGAATGGACAGTGGGGGACAATCAGCCCCAGCATTTT

J gene: TRBJ2-7
clone size: many
D gene: .
V gene: TRBV7-2
CDR3 protein: CASSLSVSYEQYF
CDR3 DNA: TGTGCCAGCAGCTTATCGGTCTCCTACGAGCAGTACTTC

J gene: TRBJ2-1
clone size: few
D gene: .
V gene: TRBV3-1
CDR3 protein: CASSPGGRFHNEQFF
CDR3 DNA: TGTGCCAGCAGCCCAGGTGGGAGGTTCCACAATGAGCAGTTCTTC

J gene: TRBJ2-3
clone size: many
D gene: .
V gene: TRBV7-3
CDR3 protein: CASSLPTSTDTQYF
CDR3 DNA: TGTGCCAGCAGCCTCCCCACTAGCACAGATACGCAGTATTTT

J gene: TRBJ2-1
clone size: .
D gene: TRBD2
V gene: TRBV7-9
CDR3 protein: CASSGRGLAGHEQFF
CDR3 DNA: TGTGCCAGCAGCGGTCGAGGACTAGCGGGCCATGAGCAGTTCTTC

J gene: TRBJ1-3
clone size: .
D gene: .
V gene: TRBV28
CDR3 protein: CASRTPGNSGNTIYF
CDR3 DNA: TGTGCCAGCAGAACCCCGGGAAACTCTGGAAACACCATATATTTT

J gene: TRBJ1-5
clone size: many
D gene: .
V gene: TRBV7-8
CDR3 protein: CASSLAQRVKSNQPQHF
CDR3 DNA: TGTGCCAGCAGCTTAGCGCAAAGGGTTAAGAGCAATCAGCCCCAGCATTTT

J gene: TRBJ2-2
clone size: .
D gene: .
V gene: TRBV6-2/TRBV6-3
CDR3 protein: CASLLPGVWRAGELFF
CDR3 DNA: TGTGCCAGCCTACTCCCAGGGGTGTGGAGGGCCGGGGAGCTGTTTTTT

J gene: TRBJ1-5
clone size: many
D gene: .
V gene: TRBV4-3
CDR3 protein: CASSHGAGRIGNQPQHF
CDR3 DNA: TGCGCCAGCAGCCATGGTGCTGGCAGGATCGGCAATCAGCCCCAGCATTTT

J gene: TRBJ1-1
clone size: .
D gene: .
V gene: TRBV7-2
CDR3 protein: CASSLQGFDTEAFF
CDR3 DNA: TGTGCCAGCAGCTTACAGGGGTTTGACACTGAAGCTTTCTTT

J gene: TRBJ2-1
clone size: .
D gene: TRBD2
V gene: TRBV6-2/TRBV6-3
CDR3 protein: CASSFRTSGSSNEQFF
CDR3 DNA: TGTGCCAGCAGTTTCAGGACTAGCGGGAGTTCGAATGAGCAGTTCTTC

J gene: TRBJ2-7
clone size: .
D gene: TRBD1
V gene: TRBV6-5
CDR3 protein: CASSGSGQKYEQYF
CDR3 DNA: TGTGCCAGCAGTGGCTCGGGACAGAAATACGAGCAGTACTTC

J gene: TRBJ1-2
clone size: many
D gene: .
V gene: TRBV4-3
CDR3 protein: CASSQALRGYGYTF
CDR3 DNA: TGCGCCAGCAGCCAAGCGTTGAGGGGCTATGGCTACACCTTC

J gene: TRBJ1-2
clone size: .
D gene: TRBD1
V gene: TRBV7-9
CDR3 protein: CASSGGSNYGYTF
CDR3 DNA: TGTGCCAGCTCAGGGGGCTCAAACTATGGCTACACCTTC

J gene: TRBJ2-1
clone size: .
D gene: .
V gene: TRBV12-3/TRBV12-4
CDR3 protein: CASSSTGTGRNEQFF
CDR3 DNA: TGTGCCAGCAGTTCCACGGGAACAGGTCGCAATGAGCAGTTCTTC

J gene: TRBJ2-1
clone size: many
D gene: TRBD2
V gene: TRBV3-1
CDR3 protein: CASSRASGGYNEQFF
CDR3 DNA: TGTGCCAGCAGCCGAGCTAGCGGGGGGTACAATGAGCAGTTCTTC

J gene: TRBJ1-1
clone size: .
D gene: .
V gene: TRBV9
CDR3 protein: CASSVEAGVNTEAFF
CDR3 DNA: TGTGCCAGCAGCGTAGAAGCAGGGGTAAACACTGAAGCTTTCTTT

J gene: TRBJ2-2
clone size: .
D gene: .
V gene: TRBV19
CDR3 protein: CASSIDMNLNTGELFF
CDR3 DNA: TGTGCCAGTAGTATAGACATGAACTTAAACACCGGGGAGCTGTTTTTT